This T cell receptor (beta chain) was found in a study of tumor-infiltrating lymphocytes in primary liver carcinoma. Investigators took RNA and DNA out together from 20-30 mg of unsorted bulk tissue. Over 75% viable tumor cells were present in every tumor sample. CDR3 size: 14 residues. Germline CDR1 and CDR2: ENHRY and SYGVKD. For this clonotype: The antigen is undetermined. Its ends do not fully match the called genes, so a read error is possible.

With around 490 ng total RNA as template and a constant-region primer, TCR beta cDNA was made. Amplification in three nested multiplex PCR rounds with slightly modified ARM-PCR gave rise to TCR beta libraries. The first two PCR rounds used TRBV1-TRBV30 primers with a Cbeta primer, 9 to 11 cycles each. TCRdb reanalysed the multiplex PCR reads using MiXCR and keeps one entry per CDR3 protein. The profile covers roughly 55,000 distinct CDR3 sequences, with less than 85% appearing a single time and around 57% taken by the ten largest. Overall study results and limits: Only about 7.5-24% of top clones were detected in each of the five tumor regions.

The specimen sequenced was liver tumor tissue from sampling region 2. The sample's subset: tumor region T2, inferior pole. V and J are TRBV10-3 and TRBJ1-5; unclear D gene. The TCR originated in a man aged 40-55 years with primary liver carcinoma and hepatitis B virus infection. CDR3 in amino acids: CAISGYEGDQPEHF. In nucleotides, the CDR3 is TGTGCCATCAGTGGGTATGAGGGCGACCAGCCCGAGCATTTT.